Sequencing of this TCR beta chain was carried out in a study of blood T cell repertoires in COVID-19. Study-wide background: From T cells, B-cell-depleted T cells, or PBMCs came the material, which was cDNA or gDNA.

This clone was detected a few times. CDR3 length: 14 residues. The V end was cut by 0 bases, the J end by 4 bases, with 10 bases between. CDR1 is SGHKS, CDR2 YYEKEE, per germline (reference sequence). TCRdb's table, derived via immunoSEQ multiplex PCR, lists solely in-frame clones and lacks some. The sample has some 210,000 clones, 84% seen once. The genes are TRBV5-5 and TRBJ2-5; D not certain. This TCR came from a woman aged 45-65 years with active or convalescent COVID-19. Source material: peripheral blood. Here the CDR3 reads CASSLVPVGETQYF. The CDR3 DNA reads TGTGCCAGCAGCTTGGTTCCGGTTGGAGAGACCCAGTACTTC. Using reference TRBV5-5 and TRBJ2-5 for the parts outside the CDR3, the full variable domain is DAGVTQSPTHLIKTRGQQVTLRCSPISGHKSVSWYQQVLGQGPQFIFQYYEKEERGRGNFPDRFSARQFPNYSSELNVNALLLGDSALYLCASSLVPVGETQYFGPGTRLLVL.